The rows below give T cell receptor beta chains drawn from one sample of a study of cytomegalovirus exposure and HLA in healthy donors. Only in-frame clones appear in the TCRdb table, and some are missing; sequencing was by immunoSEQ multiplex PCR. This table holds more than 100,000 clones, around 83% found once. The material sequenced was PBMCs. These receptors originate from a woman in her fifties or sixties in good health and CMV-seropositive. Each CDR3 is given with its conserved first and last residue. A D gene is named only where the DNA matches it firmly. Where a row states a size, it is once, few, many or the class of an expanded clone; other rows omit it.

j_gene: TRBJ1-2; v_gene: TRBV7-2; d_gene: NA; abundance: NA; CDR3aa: CASTGTSYGYTF; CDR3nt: TGTGCCAGCACCGGGACATCCTATGGCTACACCTTC
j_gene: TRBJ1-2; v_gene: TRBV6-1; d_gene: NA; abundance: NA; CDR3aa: CASSELLYGYTF; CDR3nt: TGTGCCAGCAGTGAACTCCTCTATGGCTACACCTTC
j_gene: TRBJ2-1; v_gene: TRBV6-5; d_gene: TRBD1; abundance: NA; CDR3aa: CASSRDRGPGNEQFF; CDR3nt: TGTGCCAGCAGTCGGGACAGGGGGCCAGGCAATGAGCAGTTCTTC
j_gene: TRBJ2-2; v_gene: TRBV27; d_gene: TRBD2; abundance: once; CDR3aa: CASRRLAGDGFVTGELFF; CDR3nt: TGTGCCAGCAGGCGACTAGCGGGGGATGGTTTTGTAACCGGGGAGCTGTTTTTT
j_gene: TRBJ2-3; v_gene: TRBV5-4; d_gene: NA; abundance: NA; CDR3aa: CASSLWADTDTQYF; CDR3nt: TGTGCCAGCAGCTTGTGGGCAGACACAGATACGCAGTATTTT
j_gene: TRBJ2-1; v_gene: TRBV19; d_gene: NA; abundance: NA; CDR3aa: CASSIRDEQFF; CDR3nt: TGTGCCAGTAGTATCCGTGATGAGCAGTTCTTC
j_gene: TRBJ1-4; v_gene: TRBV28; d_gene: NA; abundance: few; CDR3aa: CASSLSPRGFNEKLFF; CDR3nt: TGTGCCAGCAGTTTATCCCCGAGGGGGTTTAATGAAAAACTGTTTTTT
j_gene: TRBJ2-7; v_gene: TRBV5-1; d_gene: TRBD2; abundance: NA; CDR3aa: CASSSTSGSLYEQYF; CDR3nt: TGCGCCAGCAGCTCGACTAGCGGGAGTCTGTACGAGCAGTACTTC
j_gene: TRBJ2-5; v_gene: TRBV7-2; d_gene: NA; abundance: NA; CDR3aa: CASSLPGWEWETQYF; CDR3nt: TGTGCCAGCAGCTTACCGGGGTGGGAGTGGGAGACCCAGTACTTC
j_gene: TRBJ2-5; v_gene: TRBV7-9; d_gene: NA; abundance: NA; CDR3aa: CASSSSGTQYF; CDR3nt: TGTGCCAGCAGCTCCTCCGGGACCCAGTACTTC
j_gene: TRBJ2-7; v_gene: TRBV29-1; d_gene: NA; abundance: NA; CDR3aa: CSVAGGEQYF; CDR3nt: TGCAGCGTTGCAGGAGGTGAGCAGTACTTC
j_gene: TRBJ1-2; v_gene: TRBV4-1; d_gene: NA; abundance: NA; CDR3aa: CASSQGGGVYGYTF; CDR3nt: TGCGCCAGCAGCCAAGGAGGCGGGGTCTATGGCTACACCTTC
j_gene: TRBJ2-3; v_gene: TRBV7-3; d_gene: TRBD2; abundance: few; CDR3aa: CASSARGLAENTDTQYF; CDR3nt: TGTGCCAGCAGCGCACGGGGACTAGCGGAAAACACAGATACGCAGTATTTT
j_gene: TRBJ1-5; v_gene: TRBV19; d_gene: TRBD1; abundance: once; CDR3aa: CASSRDRGFLDQPQHF; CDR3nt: TGTGCCAGTAGCCGGGACAGGGGGTTTCTAGATCAGCCCCAGCATTTT
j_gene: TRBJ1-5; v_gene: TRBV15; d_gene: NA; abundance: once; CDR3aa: CATSTWTVNQPQHF; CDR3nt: TGTGCCACCAGCACTTGGACAGTCAATCAGCCCCAGCATTTT
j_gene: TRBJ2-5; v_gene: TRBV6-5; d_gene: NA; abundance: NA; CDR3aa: CASSYSSYAGETQYF; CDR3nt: TGTGCCAGCAGTTACTCTTCCTACGCAGGAGAGACCCAGTACTTC
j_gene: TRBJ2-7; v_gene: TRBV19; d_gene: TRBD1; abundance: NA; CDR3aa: CASRLGQGVSYEQYF; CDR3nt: TGTGCCAGTAGACTGGGACAGGGTGTCTCCTACGAGCAGTACTTC
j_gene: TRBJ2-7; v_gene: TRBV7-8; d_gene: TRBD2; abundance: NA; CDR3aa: CASSLGRGGYEQYF; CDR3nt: TGTGCCAGCAGCTTAGGCCGGGGAGGGTACGAGCAGTACTTC
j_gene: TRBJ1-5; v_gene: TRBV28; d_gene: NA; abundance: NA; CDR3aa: CASSLLADNQPQHF; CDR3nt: TGTGCCAGCAGTTTATTGGCAGACAATCAGCCCCAGCATTTT
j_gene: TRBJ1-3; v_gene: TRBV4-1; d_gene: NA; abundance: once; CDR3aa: CASSRSGQYSEGNTIYF; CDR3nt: TGCGCCAGCAGCCGGTCTGGACAGTATTCGGAAGGAAACACCATATATTTT
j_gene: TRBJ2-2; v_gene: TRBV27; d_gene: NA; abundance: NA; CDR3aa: CASSSLTSTGNTGELFF; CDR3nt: TGTGCCAGCAGTTCCCTAACTAGTACCGGCAACACCGGGGAGCTGTTTTTT
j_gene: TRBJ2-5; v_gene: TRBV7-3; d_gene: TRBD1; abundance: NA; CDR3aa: CASSLIGRTGGRETQYF; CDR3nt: TGTGCCAGCAGCTTAATCGGTCGGACAGGGGGCAGAGAGACCCAGTACTTC
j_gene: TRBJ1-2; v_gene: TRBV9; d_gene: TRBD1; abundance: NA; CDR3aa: CASSATGVGYTF; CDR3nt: TGTGCCAGCAGCGCGACAGGGGTCGGCTACACCTTC
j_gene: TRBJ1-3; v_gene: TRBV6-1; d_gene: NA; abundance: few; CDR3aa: CASRPSSGNTIYF; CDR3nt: TGTGCCAGCAGGCCCAGCTCTGGAAACACCATATATTTT
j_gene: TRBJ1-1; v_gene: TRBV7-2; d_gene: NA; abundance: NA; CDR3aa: CASRYTYTEAFF; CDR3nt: TGTGCCAGCAGATACACCTACACTGAAGCTTTCTTT
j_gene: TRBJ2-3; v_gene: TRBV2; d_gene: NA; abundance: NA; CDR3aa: CASAVGDTQYF; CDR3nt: TGTGCCAGCGCTGTCGGGGATACGCAGTATTTT
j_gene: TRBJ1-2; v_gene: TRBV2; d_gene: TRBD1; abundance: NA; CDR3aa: CASRIDRGNYGYTF; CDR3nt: TGTGCCAGCAGAATTGACAGGGGGAACTATGGCTACACCTTC
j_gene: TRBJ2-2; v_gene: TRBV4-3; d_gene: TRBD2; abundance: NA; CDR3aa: CASSRELAGAANTGELFF; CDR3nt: TGCGCCAGCAGCCGGGAACTAGCGGGGGCAGCGAACACCGGGGAGCTGTTTTTT
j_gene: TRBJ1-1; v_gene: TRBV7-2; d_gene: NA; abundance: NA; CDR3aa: CASSFGQAGEAFF; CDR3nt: TGTGCCAGCAGCTTCGGGCAGGCGGGAGAAGCTTTCTTT
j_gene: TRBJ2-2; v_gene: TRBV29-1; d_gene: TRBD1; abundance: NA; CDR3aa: CSAALGTGVTGELFF; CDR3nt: TGCAGCGCCGCCCTGGGGACAGGGGTCACCGGGGAGCTGTTTTTT
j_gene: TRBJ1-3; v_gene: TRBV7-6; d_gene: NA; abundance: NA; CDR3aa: CASSRDTRGLSGNTIYF; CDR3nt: TGTGCCAGCAGCCGAGACACCCGAGGGCTCTCTGGAAACACCATATATTTT
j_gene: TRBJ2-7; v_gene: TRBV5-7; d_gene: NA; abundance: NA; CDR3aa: CASILWQGTYEQYF; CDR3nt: TGTGCCAGCATCTTATGGCAGGGGACCTACGAGCAGTACTTC
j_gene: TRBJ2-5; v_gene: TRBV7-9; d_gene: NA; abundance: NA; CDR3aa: CASSLVTALRKETQYF; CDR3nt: TGTGCCAGCAGCTTAGTTACTGCACTGCGCAAAGAGACCCAGTACTTC
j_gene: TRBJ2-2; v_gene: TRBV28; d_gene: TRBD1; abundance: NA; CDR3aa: CASSLPGQGLSGELFF; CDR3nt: TGTGCCAGCAGCTTACCGGGACAGGGTTTGTCCGGGGAGCTGTTTTTT
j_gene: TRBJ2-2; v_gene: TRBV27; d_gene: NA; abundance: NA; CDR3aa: CASSLDYNPGELFF; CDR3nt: TGTGCCAGCAGTTTAGACTATAACCCCGGGGAGCTGTTTTTT
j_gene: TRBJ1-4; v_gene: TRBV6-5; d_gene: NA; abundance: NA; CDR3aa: CASSEVATNEKLFF; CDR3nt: TGTGCCAGCAGTGAGGTTGCAACTAATGAAAAACTGTTTTTT
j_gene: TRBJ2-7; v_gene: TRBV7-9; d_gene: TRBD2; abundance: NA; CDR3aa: CSTGTSGISSYEQYF; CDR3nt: TGTTCCACTGGGACTAGCGGGATCTCCTCCTACGAGCAGTACTTC
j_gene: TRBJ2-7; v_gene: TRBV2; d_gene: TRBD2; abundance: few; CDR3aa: CASSEGIRRGYEQYF; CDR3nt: TGTGCCAGCAGTGAAGGTATTAGGCGGGGGTACGAGCAGTACTTC
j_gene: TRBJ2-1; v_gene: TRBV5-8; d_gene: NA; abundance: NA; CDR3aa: CASSLASLNNYNEQFF; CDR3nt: TGTGCCAGCAGCTTGGCCAGTCTTAATAACTACAATGAGCAGTTCTTC
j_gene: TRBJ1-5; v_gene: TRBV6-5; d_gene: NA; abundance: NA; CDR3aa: CASRRLAGVNQPQHF; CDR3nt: TGTGCCAGCCGCCGCTTGGCGGGGGTCAATCAGCCCCAGCATTTT
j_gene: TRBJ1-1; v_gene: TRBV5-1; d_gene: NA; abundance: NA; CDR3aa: CASSLASEDFTEAFF; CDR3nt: TGCGCCAGCAGCTTGGCCTCGGAGGATTTCACTGAAGCTTTCTTT
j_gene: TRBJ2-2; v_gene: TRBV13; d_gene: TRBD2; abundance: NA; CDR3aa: CASSPTLAGGLGELFF; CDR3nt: TGTGCCAGCAGCCCCACTCTAGCGGGGGGGCTCGGGGAGCTGTTTTTT
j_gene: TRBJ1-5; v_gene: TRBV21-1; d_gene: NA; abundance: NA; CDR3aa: CASSRTGGGDSNQPQHF; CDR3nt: TGTGCCAGCAGCAGAACAGGGGGCGGGGATAGCAATCAGCCCCAGCATTTT